Below, one T cell receptor (beta chain) is given with its context. As yet, its antigen is unknown. PCR amplification relied on 60 Vbeta primers (plus 13 Jbeta primers). The data were produced by immunoSEQ multiplex PCR, yet TCRdb's version contains in-frame clones alone and is incomplete. The sample has fewer than 250,000 clones; approximately 79% are singletons. This specimen comes from a study of cytomegalovirus exposure and HLA in healthy donors. Overall study results and limits: For TCR beta chains, V- and J-gene trimming was later linked to a missense DCLRE1C variant. In an earlier analysis, about 87% or about 30%: the productive usage of most TCR beta V segments. A later analysis associated 15,000 or so TCR beta sequences with HLA alleles at a 0.05 false discovery rate.

The CDR3 is 13 amino acids. Germline loops: CDR1 MDHEN, CDR2 SYDVKM. V lost 7 bases and J lost 4, with 13 bases in between. The V call is TRBV28, the J call TRBJ1-2; D is undetermined. This clonotype was obtained from a male donor in good health and CMV-seronegative. Material for sequencing was PBMCs. CDR3 nucleotides: TGTGCCAGCACCCGCCTGAGGGTCTATGGCTACACCTTC. Translated, it gives CASTRLRVYGYTF.